A single T cell receptor (beta chain) is shown here with its context. The sample belongs to a study of blood T cell repertoires in COVID-19. Study summary: Acute and convalescent COVID-19 samples came from the United States, Italy and Spain. T cells, B-cell-depleted T cells, or PBMCs supplied cDNA or gDNA.

Original methodology: Amplified reference gene primers provided the basis for estimating nucleated cell counts. Profiled with immunoSEQ multiplex PCR; TCRdb holds only in-frame clones, not every one. The V and J calls and clone size are taken from that table; D and trimming were inferred from the DNA. The top ten hold 9.5% to 15% of the sample, which has some 190,000 clones, more than 60% seen once. The sample consisted of peripheral blood. The clonotype was recovered from a woman aged 45-59 years with acute or convalescent COVID-19.

The chain's CDR3 is CASSRAGQGRYDYGYTF. CDR3 bases: TGTGCCAGTAGTCGGGCGGGACAGGGCAGGTACGACTATGGCTACACCTTC. The chain joins TRBV19 to TRBJ1-2, with 9 bases lining up with TRBD1. This CDR3 has 17 residues. Looked up from germline, CDR1 is LNHDA and CDR2 is SQIVND (reference sequence). The V gene end was trimmed by 5 bases and the J gene end by 3 bases; junction bases not matched to a gene: 13. Using reference TRBV19 and TRBJ1-2 for the parts outside the CDR3, the full variable domain is DGGITQSPKYLFRKEGQNVTLSCEQNLNHDAMYWYRQDPGQGLRLIYYSQIVNDFQKGDIAEGYSVSREKKESFPLTVTSAQKNPTAFYLCASSRAGQGRYDYGYTFGSGTRLTVV.